A selection of T cell receptor beta chains follows, all from one sample in a study of T cell responses to AZD1222 COVID-19 vaccine. Sequenced by immunoSEQ multiplex PCR; TCRdb stores in-frame clones only, minus some. The sample carries about 150,000 clones, around 88% recorded once. The source was peripheral blood, collected on day 0 of AZD1222 vaccination. All receptors derive from an adult in good health. Both conserved end residues are part of each CDR3. The D gene is left open where the match is weak. Where a row states a size, it is once, few, many or the class of an expanded clone; other rows omit it.

J gene: TRBJ2-2; D gene: NA; V gene: TRBV11-2; clone size: NA; CDR3 DNA: TGTGCCAGCAGCTTGAGGGTACCCGGGGAGCTGTTTTTT; CDR3 protein: CASSLRVPGELFF
J gene: TRBJ1-5; D gene: TRBD1; V gene: TRBV30; clone size: NA; CDR3 DNA: TGTGCCTGGAGTGTACGGGGGACAGGGGGGCATCAGCCCCAGCATTTT; CDR3 protein: CAWSVRGTGGHQPQHF
J gene: TRBJ1-5; D gene: TRBD1; V gene: TRBV2; clone size: NA; CDR3 DNA: TGTGCCAGCAGCCTAACAGGGGTAGGCAATCAGCCCCAGCATTTT; CDR3 protein: CASSLTGVGNQPQHF
J gene: TRBJ1-1; D gene: NA; V gene: TRBV15; clone size: NA; CDR3 DNA: TGTGCCACCAGCAGAGATCAGCAGGGAACTGAAGCTTTCTTT; CDR3 protein: CATSRDQQGTEAFF
J gene: TRBJ1-1; D gene: NA; V gene: TRBV25-1; clone size: NA; CDR3 DNA: TGTGCCAGCAGTGCCTCAGGGTTCACTGAAGCTTTCTTT; CDR3 protein: CASSASGFTEAFF
J gene: TRBJ2-3; D gene: TRBD2; V gene: TRBV30; clone size: NA; CDR3 DNA: TGTGCCTGGGGGCGGGGGGGAACAGATACGCAGTATTTT; CDR3 protein: CAWGRGGTDTQYF
J gene: TRBJ2-7; D gene: NA; V gene: TRBV27; clone size: NA; CDR3 DNA: TGTGCCAGCAGTTTAGGGGCTGCCTCCTACGAGCAGTACTTC; CDR3 protein: CASSLGAASYEQYF
J gene: TRBJ1-4; D gene: NA; V gene: TRBV7-9; clone size: NA; CDR3 DNA: TGTGCCAGCAGCCCCTACGCAACTAATGAAAAACTGTTTTTT; CDR3 protein: CASSPYATNEKLFF
J gene: TRBJ2-7; D gene: TRBD1; V gene: TRBV5-6; clone size: NA; CDR3 DNA: TGTGCCAGCAGCTTAGCCGGGACAGGATTCTACGAGCAGTACTTC; CDR3 protein: CASSLAGTGFYEQYF
J gene: TRBJ2-5; D gene: NA; V gene: TRBV4-2; clone size: NA; CDR3 DNA: TGTGCCAGCAGCCAAGAACTGGCGCTCCAAGAGACCCAGTACTTC; CDR3 protein: CASSQELALQETQYF
J gene: TRBJ2-7; D gene: TRBD1; V gene: TRBV30; clone size: NA; CDR3 DNA: TGTGCCTGCTGGACAGGGAGTCCCTACGAGCAGTACTTC; CDR3 protein: CACWTGSPYEQYF
J gene: TRBJ1-1; D gene: TRBD1; V gene: TRBV2; clone size: once; CDR3 DNA: TGTGCCAGCTTGGGACTAAGGACAGGGGGGAAGGTTGAAGCTTTCTTT; CDR3 protein: CASLGLRTGGKVEAFF
J gene: TRBJ1-1; D gene: NA; V gene: TRBV12-1; clone size: NA; CDR3 DNA: TGTGCCAGCAGCTTTGACCAAGGAAACACTGAAGCTTTCTTT; CDR3 protein: CASSFDQGNTEAFF
J gene: TRBJ2-2; D gene: NA; V gene: TRBV5-4; clone size: NA; CDR3 DNA: TGTGCCAGCACTCTTGGGGGCCGGGGGGACACCGGGGAGCTGTTTTTT; CDR3 protein: CASTLGGRGDTGELFF
J gene: TRBJ1-4; D gene: NA; V gene: TRBV2; clone size: NA; CDR3 DNA: TGTGCCAGCACGGTGGGGCCCTCCAGAGGAAAACTGTTTTTT; CDR3 protein: CASTVGPSRGKLFF
J gene: TRBJ2-2; D gene: NA; V gene: TRBV19; clone size: NA; CDR3 DNA: TGTGCCAGTAGTATAAATACCTACACCGGGGAGCTGTTTTTT; CDR3 protein: CASSINTYTGELFF
J gene: TRBJ2-7; D gene: TRBD1; V gene: TRBV11-3; clone size: NA; CDR3 DNA: TGTGCCAGCAGCTTTGGACAGGGATACGAGCAGTACTTC; CDR3 protein: CASSFGQGYEQYF
J gene: TRBJ2-3; D gene: NA; V gene: TRBV5-4; clone size: NA; CDR3 DNA: TGTGCCAGCAGCCTACAGCGGAGCACAGATACGCAGTATTTT; CDR3 protein: CASSLQRSTDTQYF
J gene: TRBJ2-5; D gene: NA; V gene: TRBV6-5; clone size: NA; CDR3 DNA: TGTGCCAGCAGAACCACAGGGTCCGGGGGGGAGACCCAGTACTTC; CDR3 protein: CASRTTGSGGETQYF
J gene: TRBJ2-7; D gene: NA; V gene: TRBV27; clone size: NA; CDR3 DNA: TGTGCCAGCAGTCCAAGGGCCTCCCTGTCCTACGAGCAGTACTTC; CDR3 protein: CASSPRASLSYEQYF
J gene: TRBJ2-7; D gene: NA; V gene: TRBV10-3; clone size: NA; CDR3 DNA: TGTGCCATCAGTGGCTCCTACGAGCAGTACTTC; CDR3 protein: CAISGSYEQYF
J gene: TRBJ1-2; D gene: TRBD1; V gene: TRBV28; clone size: NA; CDR3 DNA: TGTGCCAGCAGTTTATCGACAGGGTCGGGCTACACCTTC; CDR3 protein: CASSLSTGSGYTF
J gene: TRBJ2-7; D gene: TRBD1; V gene: TRBV5-1; clone size: NA; CDR3 DNA: TGCGCCAGCAGCGCCGGGGGGCTGGGACAGGGTAGCATGTACGAGCAGTACTTC; CDR3 protein: CASSAGGLGQGSMYEQYF
J gene: TRBJ1-3; D gene: NA; V gene: TRBV28; clone size: once; CDR3 DNA: TGTGCCAGCAGTTCACCTTCAGGGGCCTCTGGAAACACCATATATTTT; CDR3 protein: CASSSPSGASGNTIYF
J gene: TRBJ2-3; D gene: NA; V gene: TRBV7-6; clone size: NA; CDR3 DNA: TGTGCCAGCAGCTTAGGCCCGGGTCCGCTCCATACGCAGTATTTT; CDR3 protein: CASSLGPGPLHTQYF
J gene: TRBJ2-6; D gene: NA; V gene: TRBV6-5; clone size: NA; CDR3 DNA: TGTGCCAGCAGTTACCTCGGGACAGCCAACGTCCTGACTTTC; CDR3 protein: CASSYLGTANVLTF
J gene: TRBJ1-2; D gene: NA; V gene: TRBV19; clone size: NA; CDR3 DNA: TGTGCCAGTATCCGGCGCCTGGGCGGCTATGGCTACACCTTC; CDR3 protein: CASIRRLGGYGYTF
J gene: TRBJ2-1; D gene: TRBD2; V gene: TRBV7-7; clone size: NA; CDR3 DNA: TGTGCTAGCAGCCCCGGGGGGACGCATGGCAATGAGCAGTTCTTC; CDR3 protein: CASSPGGTHGNEQFF
J gene: TRBJ1-2; D gene: NA; V gene: TRBV10-3; clone size: NA; CDR3 DNA: TGTGCCATCAGTGAGGGGGCCTATGGCTACACCTTC; CDR3 protein: CAISEGAYGYTF
J gene: TRBJ2-3; D gene: TRBD2; V gene: TRBV27; clone size: NA; CDR3 DNA: TGTGCCAGCAGTTCTCAGGGGCATCTAGCGGGAGGGTTCTCGGATACGCAGTATTTT; CDR3 protein: CASSSQGHLAGGFSDTQYF
J gene: TRBJ2-1; D gene: NA; V gene: TRBV4-1; clone size: NA; CDR3 DNA: TGCGCCAGCAGCCAAGGACAGGTCGTCCTGGATGAGCAGTTCTTC; CDR3 protein: CASSQGQVVLDEQFF
J gene: TRBJ1-2; D gene: NA; V gene: TRBV19; clone size: NA; CDR3 DNA: TGTGCCAGTAGTATAGGGCAATCCAACTATGGCTACACCTTC; CDR3 protein: CASSIGQSNYGYTF
J gene: TRBJ2-1; D gene: TRBD1; V gene: TRBV4-2; clone size: NA; CDR3 DNA: TGTGCCAGCAGCCAGGAACAGGGGGCACGGGGTGAGCAGTTCTTC; CDR3 protein: CASSQEQGARGEQFF
J gene: TRBJ2-2; D gene: TRBD2; V gene: TRBV7-8; clone size: once; CDR3 DNA: TGTGCCAGCAGCTTAGCGGCGGGGGCCGGGGAGCTGTTTTTT; CDR3 protein: CASSLAAGAGELFF
J gene: TRBJ2-3; D gene: NA; V gene: TRBV10-3; clone size: NA; CDR3 DNA: TGTGCCATCAGTGAGTCGCCGGCGTCCACAGATACGCAGTATTTT; CDR3 protein: CAISESPASTDTQYF
J gene: TRBJ1-2; D gene: NA; V gene: TRBV12-3/TRBV12-4; clone size: NA; CDR3 DNA: TGTGCCAGCACCTTACAGGGAGGTGGCTACACCTTC; CDR3 protein: CASTLQGGGYTF
J gene: TRBJ1-4; D gene: NA; V gene: TRBV28; clone size: NA; CDR3 DNA: TGTGCCAGCAGTCTCACCCTAGTCGGGGGTAATGAAAAACTGTTTTTT; CDR3 protein: CASSLTLVGGNEKLFF
J gene: TRBJ1-5; D gene: TRBD1; V gene: TRBV2; clone size: NA; CDR3 DNA: TGTGCCAGCAGTGGTACAGGGGTTCAGCCCCAGCATTTT; CDR3 protein: CASSGTGVQPQHF
J gene: TRBJ2-3; D gene: NA; V gene: TRBV29-1; clone size: NA; CDR3 DNA: TGCAGCGTTCGGCCAGACCCAGATACGCAGTATTTT; CDR3 protein: CSVRPDPDTQYF
J gene: TRBJ2-1; D gene: TRBD2; V gene: TRBV30; clone size: NA; CDR3 DNA: TGTGCCTGGAGACCGGGACTAGTGTCGGATGAGCAGTTCTTC; CDR3 protein: CAWRPGLVSDEQFF
J gene: TRBJ1-1; D gene: NA; V gene: TRBV6-5; clone size: NA; CDR3 DNA: TGTGCCAGCAGCCCCGACAGGAGCACTGAAGCTTTCTTT; CDR3 protein: CASSPDRSTEAFF
J gene: TRBJ2-7; D gene: NA; V gene: TRBV11-3; clone size: NA; CDR3 DNA: TGTGCCAGCAGCTTAGCTAGAGGGAGATCCTACGAGCAGTACTTC; CDR3 protein: CASSLARGRSYEQYF
J gene: TRBJ2-3; D gene: NA; V gene: TRBV3-1/TRBV3-2; clone size: once; CDR3 DNA: TGTGCCAGCAGCCGCGGCCCACTCGAGCGGACCCGCACAGATACGCAGTATTTT; CDR3 protein: CASSRGPLERTRTDTQYF
J gene: TRBJ2-1; D gene: NA; V gene: TRBV11-2; clone size: NA; CDR3 DNA: TGTGCCAGCAGCTCCAGGGTTAGCCTCAATGAGCAGTTCTTC; CDR3 protein: CASSSRVSLNEQFF
J gene: TRBJ2-3; D gene: NA; V gene: TRBV19; clone size: NA; CDR3 DNA: TGTGCCAGTAGTATAGGGGACACAGATACGCAGTATTTT; CDR3 protein: CASSIGDTDTQYF
J gene: TRBJ2-1; D gene: NA; V gene: TRBV2; clone size: NA; CDR3 DNA: TGTGCCAGCCACGCGCTGAGCTCCTACAATGAGCAGTTCTTC; CDR3 protein: CASHALSSYNEQFF
J gene: TRBJ1-2; D gene: NA; V gene: TRBV19; clone size: NA; CDR3 DNA: TGTGCCAGTAGTCCCTGGGCCCCCCAGGCGGAAGGCTACACCTTC; CDR3 protein: CASSPWAPQAEGYTF
J gene: TRBJ1-2; D gene: NA; V gene: TRBV19; clone size: NA; CDR3 DNA: TGTGCCAGTAGTATATCCGGGATGGACTATGGCTACACCTTC; CDR3 protein: CASSISGMDYGYTF
J gene: TRBJ1-2; D gene: NA; V gene: TRBV7-2; clone size: NA; CDR3 DNA: TGTGCCAGCAGCCCTCGGGGGGCGGACTATGGCTACACCTTC; CDR3 protein: CASSPRGADYGYTF
J gene: TRBJ2-5; D gene: NA; V gene: TRBV27; clone size: NA; CDR3 DNA: TGTGCCAGCAGGAAAACAGGGTCAGAGACCCAGTACTTC; CDR3 protein: CASRKTGSETQYF
J gene: TRBJ2-1; D gene: NA; V gene: TRBV5-1; clone size: NA; CDR3 DNA: TGCGCCAGCAGGGGTAATTTGGATCCCTCCTACAATGAGCAGTTCTTC; CDR3 protein: CASRGNLDPSYNEQFF
J gene: TRBJ1-1; D gene: NA; V gene: TRBV10-3; clone size: NA; CDR3 DNA: TGTGCCATCAGTGAGCGGGTAGGGAGGGGGACTGAAGCTTTCTTT; CDR3 protein: CAISERVGRGTEAFF
J gene: TRBJ1-2; D gene: NA; V gene: TRBV7-2; clone size: NA; CDR3 DNA: TGTGCCAGCAGCTCCCAAGGAAGGGGCTACACCTTC; CDR3 protein: CASSSQGRGYTF
J gene: TRBJ1-5; D gene: TRBD1; V gene: TRBV9; clone size: NA; CDR3 DNA: TGTGCCAGCAGCGTAGGCCCGACAGGGAGCAATCAGCCCCAGCATTTT; CDR3 protein: CASSVGPTGSNQPQHF
J gene: TRBJ2-7; D gene: NA; V gene: TRBV6-5; clone size: NA; CDR3 DNA: TGTGCCAGCAGTCCCTGGGGGAGGGAGCAGTACTTC; CDR3 protein: CASSPWGREQYF
J gene: TRBJ1-4; D gene: NA; V gene: TRBV5-1; clone size: NA; CDR3 DNA: TGCGCCAGCAGCTACGATTCCCCGGGCCGGAATGAAAAACTGTTTTTT; CDR3 protein: CASSYDSPGRNEKLFF
J gene: TRBJ2-7; D gene: NA; V gene: TRBV5-1; clone size: NA; CDR3 DNA: TGCGCCAGCAGCTTTGGTGGACGGTCCTACGAGCAGTACTTC; CDR3 protein: CASSFGGRSYEQYF
J gene: TRBJ1-1; D gene: NA; V gene: TRBV6-5; clone size: NA; CDR3 DNA: TGTGCCAGCAGTATCCAAGGGAACACTGAAGCTTTCTTT; CDR3 protein: CASSIQGNTEAFF